This T cell receptor beta chain appears in the sequencing data of a study of blood T cell repertoires in COVID-19. Study details: Samples representing acute and convalescent COVID-19 were sourced from the United States, Italy and Spain.

The study recruited people aged about 18 to 89 years across under 25 US areas. Clinical history reported by participants formed the basis on which cohorts were assigned. Before being deemed recovered, Cohort 3 donors had two negative PCRs, clearance, or symptom resolution. Measured with immunoSEQ multiplex PCR; TCRdb has only the in-frame clones, and not every one. The data show 140,000 or so clones, about 90% seen once. CDR3 length: 16 residues. CDR1 and CDR2 from the germline V gene are SGHNT and YENEEA. Losses at the gene ends were 2 bases for V and 5 bases for J; bases not matched to a gene: 7. The specimen sequenced was PBMCs or T cells enriched from blood (not recorded which). This clonotype was obtained from a man in his 60s who had recovered from COVID-19. This chain connects TRBV11-3 to TRBJ2-1, with TRBD1 matching over 9 bases. CDR3 coding DNA: TGTGCCAGCAGCTTAAGGAGGGACAGGGCGCACAATGAGCAGTTCTTC. Residues: CASSLRRDRAHNEQFF.